A selection of T cell receptor beta chains follows, all from one sample in a study of T cell responses to AZD1222 COVID-19 vaccine. Here immunoSEQ multiplex PCR was the method, and the copy in TCRdb shows in-frame clones only, minus some. The data show 80,000 to 90,000 clones, with about 92% seen just once and 5.2% held by the top ten. This sample comprised peripheral blood, obtained on day 0 of AZD1222 vaccination. These receptors originate from an adult in good health. Each CDR3 is given with its conserved first and last residue. Fields, in order: J gene, D gene, V gene, clone size, CDR3 protein, CDR3 DNA. The D gene is left open where the match is weak. Clone size is not always given. Where it is, it says once, few, many or a class for expanded clones.

TRBJ1-3 . TRBV10-3 . CAISEGNGNTIYF TGTGCCATCAGTGAAGGGAACGGAAACACCATATATTTT
TRBJ2-7 TRBD2 TRBV11-2 . CASSFRGSYEQYF TGTGCCAGCAGCTTCCGCGGGAGTTACGAGCAGTACTTC
TRBJ2-1 TRBD1 TRBV7-9 once CASNDRGLGNEQFF TGTGCCAGCAACGACAGGGGGCTAGGGAATGAGCAGTTCTTC
TRBJ1-1 . TRBV29-1 once CSVERDSGAEAFF TGCAGCGTTGAACGGGACTCAGGGGCTGAAGCTTTCTTT
TRBJ2-1 . TRBV27 . CASSLSYGLVGMGISNNEQFF TGTGCCAGCAGTTTATCGTACGGATTAGTTGGGATGGGAATTTCGAACAATGAGCAGTTCTTC
TRBJ1-1 . TRBV6-5 . CASSPVGEAFF TGTGCCAGCAGTCCAGTGGGTGAAGCTTTCTTT
TRBJ2-1 TRBD2 TRBV2 . CASSGLAGDLGNEQFF TGTGCCAGCAGTGGACTAGCGGGAGATCTGGGCAATGAGCAGTTCTTC
TRBJ2-1 . TRBV10-3 . CAISESGGGVNNEQFF TGTGCCATCAGTGAGTCGGGTGGGGGAGTAAACAATGAGCAGTTCTTC
TRBJ1-1 . TRBV11-2 . CASTSTGFGSANTEAFF TGTGCCAGCACCAGCACAGGTTTTGGGTCCGCGAACACTGAAGCTTTCTTT
TRBJ2-1 TRBD1 TRBV5-4 . CASSLADRGNEQFF TGTGCCAGCAGCTTGGCCGACAGGGGGAATGAGCAGTTCTTC
TRBJ1-1 . TRBV7-9 . CASSARAAEAFF TGTGCCAGCAGCGCCCGGGCTGCCGAAGCTTTCTTT
TRBJ2-6 . TRBV24-1 . CATRRVPSGANVLTF TGTGCCACCCGACGGGTACCCTCTGGGGCCAACGTCCTGACTTTC
TRBJ2-1 TRBD2 TRBV25-1 . CASASVGRTSGSHEQFF TGTGCCAGCGCGAGTGTGGGTCGGACTAGCGGGAGCCATGAGCAGTTCTTC
TRBJ1-6 . TRBV20-1 . CSASRQGSNSPLHF TGCAGTGCTAGTCGTCAAGGATCTAATTCACCCCTCCACTTT
TRBJ1-2 . TRBV5-1 . CASSLIPGIVRGDYGYTF TGCGCCAGCAGCTTGATCCCAGGTATCGTCAGGGGTGACTATGGCTACACCTTC
TRBJ1-6 . TRBV12-3/TRBV12-4 . CASSFVNSPLHF TGTGCCAGCAGTTTTGTGAACTCACCCCTCCACTTT
TRBJ2-7 . TRBV2 . CASSAVPRGSYEQYF TGTGCCAGCAGTGCGGTTCCCAGGGGATCCTACGAGCAGTACTTC
TRBJ1-1 . TRBV6-1 . CASSEQGSDTEAFF TGTGCCAGCAGTGAACAGGGTTCGGACACTGAAGCTTTCTTT